This TCR beta chain was obtained from a study of cytomegalovirus exposure and HLA in healthy donors. Study-wide findings and caveats: In a later analysis, V- and J-gene trimming of beta chains associated with a DCLRE1C missense variant, replicated independently. With DRB1 most and HLA-C fewest, TCR association rates differed between HLA loci in a later analysis.

With respect to this clone: The antigen is undetermined.

PCR amplification relied on 60 Vbeta primers (plus 13 Jbeta primers). The assay was immunoSEQ multiplex PCR, and TCRdb's table has in-frame clones only and misses some. In all, the sample yields some 110,000 clones. The CDR3 loop spans 14 amino acids. Germline V CDR1 and CDR2: SGHRS, YFSETQ. V was trimmed by 0 bases and J by 1 base, leaving 7 bases between them. Among the donors, all were healthy bone marrow donors. The chain combines TRBV5-1 with TRBJ1-1; D remains unclear. The sample was PBMCs. This sequence originates from a man in his forties in good health and CMV-seronegative. DNA of the CDR3: TGCGCCAGCAGCTTGGGCGGATCGAACACTGAAGCTTTCTTT. Encoded protein: CASSLGGSNTEAFF. Combining the CDR3 with reference TRBV5-1 and TRBJ1-1 gives the whole variable domain KAGVTQTPRYLIKTRGQQVTLSCSPISGHRSVSWYQQTPGQGLQFLFEYFSETQRNKGNFPGRFSGRQFSNSRSEMNVSTLELGDSALYLCASSLGGSNTEAFFGQGTRLTVV.